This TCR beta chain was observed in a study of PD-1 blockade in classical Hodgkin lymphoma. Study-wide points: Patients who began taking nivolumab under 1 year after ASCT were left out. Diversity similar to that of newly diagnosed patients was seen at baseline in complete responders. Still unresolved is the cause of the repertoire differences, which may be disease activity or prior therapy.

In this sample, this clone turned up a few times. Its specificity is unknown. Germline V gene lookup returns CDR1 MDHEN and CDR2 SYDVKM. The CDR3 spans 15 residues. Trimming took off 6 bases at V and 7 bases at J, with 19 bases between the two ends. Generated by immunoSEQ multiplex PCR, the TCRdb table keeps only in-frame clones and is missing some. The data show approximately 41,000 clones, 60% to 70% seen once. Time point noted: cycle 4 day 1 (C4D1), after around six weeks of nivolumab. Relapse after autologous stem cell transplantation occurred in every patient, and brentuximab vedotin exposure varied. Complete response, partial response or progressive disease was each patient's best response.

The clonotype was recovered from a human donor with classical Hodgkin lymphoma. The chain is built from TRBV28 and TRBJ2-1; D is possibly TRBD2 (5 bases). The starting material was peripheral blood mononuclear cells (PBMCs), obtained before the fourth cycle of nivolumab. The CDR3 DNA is TGTGCCAGCAGACCCACGGGGTACATTGGGAATGAGCAGTTCTTC. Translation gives CASRPTGYIGNEQFF.